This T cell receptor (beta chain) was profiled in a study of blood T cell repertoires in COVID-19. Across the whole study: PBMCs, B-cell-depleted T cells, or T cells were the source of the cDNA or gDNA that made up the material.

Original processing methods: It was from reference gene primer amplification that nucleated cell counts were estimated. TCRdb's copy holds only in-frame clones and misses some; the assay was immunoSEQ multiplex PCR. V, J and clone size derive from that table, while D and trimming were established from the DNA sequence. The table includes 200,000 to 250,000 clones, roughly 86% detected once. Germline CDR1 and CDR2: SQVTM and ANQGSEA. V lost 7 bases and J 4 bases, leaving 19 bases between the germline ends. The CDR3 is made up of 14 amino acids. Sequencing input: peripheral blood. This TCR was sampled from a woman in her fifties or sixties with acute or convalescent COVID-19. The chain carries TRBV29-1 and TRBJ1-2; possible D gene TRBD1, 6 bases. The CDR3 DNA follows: TGCAGCGCCTTGTGGCAGGGGAGGGGCTATGGCTACACCTTC. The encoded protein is CSALWQGRGYGYTF.